This TCR beta chain was identified during a study of shared T cell receptors in the human thymus. Here immunoSEQ multiplex PCR was the method, and the copy in TCRdb shows in-frame clones only, minus some. Of roughly 410,000 clones in the sample, over 90% were seen once. The sequence was obtained from a human donor. Sequencing input: thymocytes.

CDR3 DNA sequence: TGTGCCAGCTCACCGGGGCGAAATACATACGAGCAGTACTTC. As protein: CASSPGRNTYEQYF. The chain links TRBV18 to TRBJ2-7; possible D gene TRBD1, 5 bases. CDR1 and CDR2 (germline): KGHSH, LQKENI. Between the trimmed V and J ends, which lost 3 bases and 4 bases, there was a span of 13 bases. The CDR3 totals 14 residues.